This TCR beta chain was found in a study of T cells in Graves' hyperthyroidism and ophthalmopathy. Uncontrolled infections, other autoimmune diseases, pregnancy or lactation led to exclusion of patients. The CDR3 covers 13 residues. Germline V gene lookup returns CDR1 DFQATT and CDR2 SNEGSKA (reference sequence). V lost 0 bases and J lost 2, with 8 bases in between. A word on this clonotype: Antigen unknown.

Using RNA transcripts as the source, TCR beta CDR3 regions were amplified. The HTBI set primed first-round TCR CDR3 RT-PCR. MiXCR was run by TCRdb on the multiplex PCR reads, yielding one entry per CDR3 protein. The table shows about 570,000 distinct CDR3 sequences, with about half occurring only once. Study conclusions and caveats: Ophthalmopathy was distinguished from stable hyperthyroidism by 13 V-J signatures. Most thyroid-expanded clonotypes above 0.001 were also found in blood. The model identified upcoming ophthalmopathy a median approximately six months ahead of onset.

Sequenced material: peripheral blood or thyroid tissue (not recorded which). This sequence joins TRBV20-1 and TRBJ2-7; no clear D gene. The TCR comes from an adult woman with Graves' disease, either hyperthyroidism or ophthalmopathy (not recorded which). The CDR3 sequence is CSARDLGPYEQYF. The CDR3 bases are TGCAGTGCTAGAGATCTAGGGCCCTACGAGCAGTACTTC.